This T cell receptor beta chain is drawn from a study of CD8 T cells in ankylosing spondylitis. Overall study results and limits: Researchers reportedly found disease-linked clones significantly enriched in matched ankylosing spondylitis synovial fluid. There were earlier reports of some motif variants in reactive arthritis synovial fluid and blood. Blood from ankylosing spondylitis patients appeared to carry a characteristic roughly eight-variant TCR beta motif.

About this clonotype: As yet, its antigen is unknown.

Each CDR3 protein gets one entry after TCRdb re-called the 5' RACE reads with MiXCR. The profile shows 700,000 to 850,000 distinct CDR3 sequences, around 11% of them singletons. Trimming stripped 0 bases from V and 6 bases from J, with 11 bases between. Germline V lookup: CDR1 MNHEY, CDR2 SVGAGI. The CDR3 sequence is 15 residues long. Sequenced sample: blood, either unsorted or a sorted T cell fraction (not recorded which). The sequence was collected from a male donor with ankylosing spondylitis. V usage is TRBV6-5 and J usage is TRBJ1-4; D call uncertain. CDR3 sequence: CASSYSVRGDEKLFF. CDR3 coding DNA: TGTGCCAGCAGTTACTCGGTTCGGGGAGATGAAAAACTGTTTTTT.